This T cell receptor beta chain was found in a study of T cell responses to AZD1222 COVID-19 vaccine (dated by TCRdb to about 2021). Study-wide context: AZD1222 recipients given second doses at about 4 weeks or at about 12 weeks were pooled, since spike-specific TCR depth and breadth were not found to differ between the two schedules. A total of approximately 240 trial participants underwent TCR sequencing, of whom 207 had received two doses of AZD1222 and 26 had received two doses of the MenACWY control vaccine. Trial participants were enrolled by age into 18-55, 56-69 and 70-plus year subgroups, with roughly 150, 30 and 60 TCR-sequenced participants respectively. Here is what the overall study found, with its caveats: The 56-69-year group was small, and its depth increase did not reach significance, likely because of low power. Participants were mostly white British and included more females than males, and it was suggested by the authors that clonal diversity may have been underestimated. Reportedly, almost half of the unique spike-specific TCRs recognized epitopes lying outside the regions that are mutated in the B.1.351 and B.1.1.7 variants. A significant rise in spike-specific TCR breadth and depth was observed after two AZD1222 doses relative to day 0 and relative to MenACWY recipients. Only five to seven AZD1222 recipients were SARS-CoV-2 seropositive at baseline, limiting conclusions about previously exposed vaccinees. Vaccine-associated CD4 TCRs spanned the whole spike protein, with dominant responses in regions 160-218 and 743-854. Because no day 14 peak-response samples were available, the repertoires could be characterized only after the peak T cell response.

About this clone itself: The antigen this receptor binds is unknown. Base qualities are not at hand, and no much larger clone is one base apart.

The junction carries 19 bases between V and J, which are trimmed by 6 bases and 8 bases respectively. CDR1 KGHSH and CDR2 LQKENI were looked up in the germline V gene. Spanning cysteine to phenylalanine, the CDR3 consists of 15 amino acids. Only the CDR3 portion is preserved as DNA: 45 bases, with reading frame beginning at the first base. Read against the paper, the sample's time point label means: baseline before first vaccination. Vaccinee samples came from UK trials COV001 and COV002, including a single-blind randomized controlled phase 2/3 trial of AZD1222 (ChAdOx1 nCoV-19) in healthy adults. Trial participant PBMC samples were collected at day 0 and day 28 after the second dose for TCRbeta chain sequencing. The CDR3 regions of human TCRbeta chains were analyzed by immunosequencing. As for how the authors treated the data: TCRs in the repertoires were matched against a reference library of SARS-CoV-2-specific TCRs that had been generated with the MIRA antigen-specificity platform. Breadth meant the fraction of unique TCRs that were SARS-CoV-2-associated, whereas depth meant the fraction of total T cells that were SARS-CoV-2-associated. Using the MIRA data, each spike-specific TCR was assigned both to the spike region to which the TCR was reactive and to a CD4 or CD8 class. Log10-transformed breadth and depth values were compared by one-way ANOVA with Sidak's multiple comparisons tests. This is the immuneACCESS table as TCRdb keeps it, with only in-frame sequences that have V and J called. A part of the clones is gone; compared with another copy, unresolved V genes explain less than half, and the rest is unexplained. V, J and clone size reflect that table, while D and trimming were determined from the DNA. In this sample the table shows some 120,000 clones, nearly 95% of which occur a single time. Together, the top ten hold roughly 0.91% of the sample.

The sequence links TRBV18 to TRBJ1-4; a confident D gene designation cannot be given. Sequenced material: peripheral blood, taken on day 0 of AZD1222 vaccination. This receptor was obtained from an adult in good health. In nucleotide form, the sequence is TGTGCCAGCTCGTCCGGTTATTCGGGAGGAGAAAAACTGTTTTTT. The encoded protein is CASSSGYSGGEKLFF.